This T cell receptor beta chain appears in the sequencing data of a study of T-cell memory formation after mild COVID-19. General study findings and limits: Cross-reactive memory appears to have joined, as suggested by some responding clones showing up in pre-infection memory.

Per the germline V gene, CDR1 is MNHEY and CDR2 is SMNVEV (reference sequence). V trimming: 5 bases; J trimming: 6 bases; junction bases outside the gene matches: 11. The CDR3 runs 15 residues. TCRdb itself ran the 5' RACE reads through MiXCR, one entry per CDR3 protein. Among just under 550,000 distinct CDR3 sequences listed, roughly 22% were seen once. About this clonotype: Antigen: not known.

This sequence was found in an adult woman who had mild COVID-19 (a few samples of this study predate the infection). Cell type and time point are not known. This chain links TRBV27 with TRBJ2-3, with 7 bases lining up with TRBD2. Sequencing was carried out using PBMCs or a T cell subset sorted from them (not recorded which). The CDR3 here is CASSTIRGGGDTQYF. For the CDR3, the DNA is TGTGCCAGCAGTACCATTCGCGGGGGAGGGGATACGCAGTATTTT.